This T cell receptor (beta chain) comes out of a study of blood T cell repertoires in COVID-19 (TCRdb year 2020). Some background on the complete study: The collaborator samples originated in the United States, Italy and Spain and spanned the acute and convalescent phases of COVID-19. The prospective study material was composed of cDNA or gDNA derived from T cells, B-cell-depleted T cells, or PBMCs. A de-identified subject ID, COVID-19 status, age in years and sex were almost always included in the sample metadata. Samples were obtained from the ongoing ImmuneRACE study (first 160 participants) and from about 1,300 subjects provided by 6 global collaborators. Where available, HLA class I and class II types were taken from metadata supplied by the sample provider and were not determined by assay-based typing. The dataset comprised deeply sampled blood TCRbeta repertoires from subjects exposed to, actively infected with, or recovered from COVID-19. A freely available public database, intended as a resource for researchers studying the immune response to SARS-CoV-2, is where the repertoires were released. Study-wide findings and limitations: How much clinical and demographic metadata was included differed by source and by participant, and the metadata was provided uncurated.

The V end gives up 5 bases and the J end 14 bases, leaving 13 bases in the junction not matched to a gene. For CDR1 and CDR2, the germline V gene (reference sequence) lists WNHNN and SYGVQD. Inclusive of the bounding cysteine and phenylalanine, the CDR3 is 13 residues long. Only the CDR3 DNA is retained, 39 bases long and in frame from the first base. The immunoSEQ Assay, a bias-controlled multiplex PCR, was used to amplify TCRbeta CDR3 regions from genomic DNA. As for the original processing: Within the assay, amplification of reference gene primers was used to estimate how many nucleated cells each sample contained. To quantify the absolute abundance of each unique TCRbeta CDR3 rearrangement, sequence reads were collapsed and filtered. For each sample, productive Simpson clonality was calculated as the square root of Simpson's diversity index across productive rearrangements. Here the immuneACCESS table is served through TCRdb, limited to in-frame sequences with V and J called. Missing clones are a known gap in these copies; in checked studies unresolved V genes cover under half, and the rest lacks a known reason. V and J calls and clone size are given by that table; D and trimming were obtained from the DNA. Within this sample are about 180,000 clones, with approximately 85% of them counted one time only. Approximately 9.4% of the sample comes from the top ten.

Each collaborating institution followed its own protocols to collect whole blood in K2EDTA tubes. Collaborator samples were shipped for TCRbeta analysis as frozen whole blood, isolated PBMCs, or DNA extracted from either sample type. About this clone: What antigen it recognizes has not been identified. The sample holds no much larger clone one base away, and base qualities are not on file.

The chain is assembled from TRBV10-1 and TRBJ1-2; 8 bases in between match TRBD1. The sequenced sample was peripheral blood. This clonotype was sampled from a woman older than 75 with acute or convalescent COVID-19. The DNA sequence is as follows: TGCGCCAGCAGTCTCTCGCAGGGGGCAATTCAGACCTTC. It specifies CASSLSQGAIQTF.